The rows below give T cell receptor beta chains drawn from one sample of a study of identical twins. Using its own MiXCR run on the 5' RACE reads, TCRdb lists one record per CDR3 protein. The table includes approximately 470,000 distinct CDR3 sequences, 12% to 15% detected once. These sequences were also reported in another study, on yellow fever vaccine responses in identical twins.

Sequencing was carried out using CD4+ T cells sorted from blood. The receptors here all came from a woman aged 18-35 years in good health. Each CDR3 is given with its conserved first and last residue. A D gene is named only where the DNA matches it firmly. Size is stated for part of the rows, as once, few or many counts, or as a class when the clone is expanded.

clone_size: -; j_call: TRBJ2-6; v_call: TRBV19; d_call: TRBD1; cdr3_aa: CAAGDRGRGANVLTF; cdr3_nt: TGTGCGGCGGGGGACAGGGGGCGTGGGGCCAACGTCCTGACTTTC
clone_size: -; j_call: TRBJ2-1; v_call: TRBV7-9; d_call: TRBD1; cdr3_aa: CASSLMLGTGEGNEQFF; cdr3_nt: TGTGCCAGCAGCTTAATGCTCGGGACAGGGGAAGGTAATGAGCAGTTCTTC
clone_size: -; j_call: TRBJ1-4; v_call: TRBV12-3/TRBV12-4; d_call: -; cdr3_aa: CASSFRPLLGKLFF; cdr3_nt: TGTGCCAGCAGTTTTCGCCCCCTTCTGGGAAAACTGTTTTTT
clone_size: -; j_call: TRBJ2-5; v_call: TRBV28; d_call: TRBD1; cdr3_aa: CASSLTTGGGRETQYF; cdr3_nt: TGTGCCAGCAGTCTCACGACAGGGGGCGGGAGGGAGACCCAGTACTTC
clone_size: -; j_call: TRBJ2-1; v_call: TRBV27; d_call: TRBD1; cdr3_aa: CASRTDRAPSYNEQFF; cdr3_nt: TGTGCCAGCAGGACAGACAGGGCCCCCTCCTACAATGAGCAGTTCTTC
clone_size: -; j_call: TRBJ2-7; v_call: TRBV28; d_call: TRBD2; cdr3_aa: CASSLVGTSGSYEQYF; cdr3_nt: TGTGCCAGCAGTTTAGTAGGGACTAGCGGCTCCTACGAGCAGTACTTC
clone_size: few; j_call: TRBJ1-1; v_call: TRBV2; d_call: -; cdr3_aa: CASIPDTRNTEAFF; cdr3_nt: TGTGCCAGCATTCCTGACACGAGGAACACTGAAGCTTTCTTT
clone_size: -; j_call: TRBJ2-1; v_call: TRBV5-1; d_call: -; cdr3_aa: CASSLGSRRGNEQFF; cdr3_nt: TGCGCCAGCAGCTTGGGGAGCCGAAGGGGCAATGAGCAGTTCTTC
clone_size: few; j_call: TRBJ1-2; v_call: TRBV7-9; d_call: -; cdr3_aa: CASSSSKGYYGYTF; cdr3_nt: TGTGCCAGCAGCTCCTCGAAGGGTTACTATGGCTACACCTTC
clone_size: many; j_call: TRBJ2-3; v_call: TRBV28; d_call: -; cdr3_aa: CASSLLTGGPDTQYF; cdr3_nt: TGTGCCAGCAGTTTGCTAACAGGAGGCCCAGATACGCAGTATTTT
clone_size: -; j_call: TRBJ2-6; v_call: TRBV6-2/TRBV6-3; d_call: -; cdr3_aa: CASSYVYRAGANVLTF; cdr3_nt: TGTGCCAGCAGTTACGTCTACAGGGCTGGGGCCAACGTCCTGACTTTC
clone_size: few; j_call: TRBJ1-2; v_call: TRBV5-6; d_call: -; cdr3_aa: CASRTTWATYGYTF; cdr3_nt: TGTGCCAGCAGGACCACGTGGGCGACGTATGGCTACACCTTC
clone_size: few; j_call: TRBJ2-1; v_call: TRBV24-1; d_call: TRBD2; cdr3_aa: CATSDTGPGTSGSYNEQFF; cdr3_nt: TGTGCCACCAGTGATACTGGACCCGGGACTAGCGGGAGCTACAATGAGCAGTTCTTC
clone_size: few; j_call: TRBJ2-7; v_call: TRBV6-5; d_call: -; cdr3_aa: CASSYSTASYEQYF; cdr3_nt: TGTGCCAGCAGTTATAGTACGGCCTCCTACGAGCAGTACTTC
clone_size: few; j_call: TRBJ2-3; v_call: TRBV29-1; d_call: TRBD2; cdr3_aa: CSATGRPTDTQYF; cdr3_nt: TGCAGCGCTACCGGGAGGCCCACAGATACGCAGTATTTT
clone_size: few; j_call: TRBJ1-1; v_call: TRBV6-1; d_call: -; cdr3_aa: CASIPTGTMNTEAFF; cdr3_nt: TGTGCCAGCATTCCCACCGGGACCATGAACACTGAAGCTTTCTTT
clone_size: few; j_call: TRBJ2-1; v_call: TRBV5-1; d_call: TRBD2; cdr3_aa: CASRPTSGGSSYNEQFF; cdr3_nt: TGCGCCAGCAGGCCTACTAGCGGGGGAAGCTCCTACAATGAGCAGTTCTTC
clone_size: once; j_call: TRBJ2-5; v_call: TRBV29-1; d_call: -; cdr3_aa: CSVIQGTAETQYF; cdr3_nt: TGCAGCGTGATACAGGGTACAGCAGAGACCCAGTACTTC
clone_size: -; j_call: TRBJ1-2; v_call: TRBV5-1; d_call: -; cdr3_aa: CASSLDGVGYTF; cdr3_nt: TGCGCCAGCAGCTTGGACGGGGTCGGCTACACCTTC
clone_size: -; j_call: TRBJ2-4; v_call: TRBV9; d_call: -; cdr3_aa: CASSVTGGRGKNIQYF; cdr3_nt: TGTGCCAGCAGCGTAACCGGGGGGAGGGGGAAAAACATTCAGTACTTC
clone_size: -; j_call: TRBJ2-1; v_call: TRBV7-9; d_call: -; cdr3_aa: CASNPDEGVYNEQFF; cdr3_nt: TGTGCCAGCAACCCGGACGAGGGCGTCTACAATGAGCAGTTCTTC
clone_size: few; j_call: TRBJ2-1; v_call: TRBV29-1; d_call: -; cdr3_aa: CSVPGSKQGTRGYNEQFF; cdr3_nt: TGCAGCGTCCCGGGTTCCAAGCAGGGGACCCGAGGCTACAATGAGCAGTTCTTC
clone_size: -; j_call: TRBJ2-2; v_call: TRBV6-6; d_call: TRBD2; cdr3_aa: CASTAGDTGELFF; cdr3_nt: TGTGCCAGCACAGCGGGAGATACCGGGGAGCTGTTTTTT
clone_size: few; j_call: TRBJ2-1; v_call: TRBV18; d_call: TRBD1; cdr3_aa: CASSPVRGQGARNEQFF; cdr3_nt: TGTGCCAGCTCACCAGTTCGGGGACAGGGGGCGAGGAATGAGCAGTTCTTC
clone_size: few; j_call: TRBJ2-7; v_call: TRBV5-1; d_call: -; cdr3_aa: CASSLIGSGYEQYF; cdr3_nt: TGCGCCAGCAGCTTGATTGGATCAGGCTACGAGCAGTACTTC
clone_size: few; j_call: TRBJ2-3; v_call: TRBV12-3/TRBV12-4; d_call: TRBD1; cdr3_aa: CASSFRGPSSTDTQYF; cdr3_nt: TGTGCCAGCAGTTTCAGGGGGCCCTCTAGCACAGATACGCAGTATTTT
clone_size: -; j_call: TRBJ2-2; v_call: TRBV19; d_call: TRBD1; cdr3_aa: CASSLRQGMDTGELFF; cdr3_nt: TGTGCCAGTAGTCTCAGACAGGGGATGGACACCGGGGAGCTGTTTTTT
clone_size: -; j_call: TRBJ2-1; v_call: TRBV6-2/TRBV6-3; d_call: -; cdr3_aa: CASSYGPTGNEQFF; cdr3_nt: TGTGCCAGCAGTTATGGTCCGACTGGGAATGAGCAGTTCTTC
clone_size: -; j_call: TRBJ2-5; v_call: TRBV19; d_call: -; cdr3_aa: CASSLGKKTQYF; cdr3_nt: TGTGCCAGTAGTTTGGGGAAAAAGACCCAGTACTTC